One TCR beta chain is described in this entry. The target antigen is unknown. V was cut by 5 bases and J by 8 bases, with 18 bases left in between. This CDR3 comprises 15 residues. CDR1 SEHNR and CDR2 FQNEAQ come from the germline V gene (reference sequence). This specimen comes from a study of cytomegalovirus exposure and HLA in healthy donors. For the study at large: The approximately 110 validation repertoires used the same platform as the approximately 670 first-cohort repertoires, a later analysis reported.

Using immunoSEQ multiplex PCR, the repertoire was profiled, and TCRdb retains in-frame clones only, with some absent. The data hold approximately 88,000 clones, with more than 70% observed a single time. Broader study findings: Rarity characterized most TCR sequences, yet some public TCRs appeared in many donors. In a later analysis, first-cohort TCR clusters were found to tend to co-occur in the approximately 120 validation repertoires. A few of the chains that were CMV-associated were confirmed in vitro to be specific for CMV antigens.

The sequenced sample consisted of PBMCs. The rearrangement joins TRBV7-9 to TRBJ1-4; weak D call: TRBD1 (5 bases). The sequence was collected from a woman aged 18-30 years in good health and CMV-seropositive. The CDR3 spells CASSPVIRGDEKLFF. CDR3 sequence (DNA): TGTGCCAGCAGCCCCGTCATCCGGGGGGACGAAAAACTGTTTTTT.